This T cell receptor (beta chain) was retrieved from a study of blood T cell repertoires in COVID-19 (dated by TCRdb to about 2020). Looking at the study overall: The collaborator samples originated in the United States, Italy and Spain and spanned the acute and convalescent phases of COVID-19. The samples were drawn from the first 160 participants of the ongoing ImmuneRACE study and from some 1,300 subjects provided by 6 global collaborators. Deeply sampled blood TCRbeta repertoires from subjects exposed to, actively infected with, or recovered from COVID-19 were included in the dataset. A de-identified subject ID, COVID-19 status, age in years and sex were almost always included in the sample metadata. The material from the prospective study consisted of cDNA or gDNA derived from T cells, B-cell-depleted T cells, or PBMCs. The repertoires were released in a freely available public database intended as a resource for research on the immune response to SARS-CoV-2. HLA class I and class II types, where available, came from metadata supplied by the sample provider rather than from assay-based typing. General findings and caveats noted by the study authors: The amount of clinical and demographic metadata varied by source and participant and was provided uncurated.

TCRbeta CDR3 regions were amplified from genomic DNA using the immunoSEQ Assay, a bias-controlled multiplex PCR. As for the authors' bioinformatics: The number of nucleated cells in each sample was estimated by amplification of reference gene primers within the assay. Sequence reads were collapsed and filtered to measure the absolute abundance of every unique TCRbeta CDR3 rearrangement. For each sample, productive Simpson clonality was calculated by taking the square root of Simpson's diversity index across productive rearrangements. Entries here come from immuneACCESS through TCRdb and include only in-frame sequences with V and J called. Some clones fail to appear in such tables; in the studies checked, an unresolved V gene covers under half of the shortfall, and the cause of the remainder is unknown. That table furnishes V, J and clone size, whereas the DNA furnished D and trimming. The sample table records about 390,000 clones; around 87% of these occur just once. The leading ten clones occupy approximately 2.5% of the sample.

On this clone itself: No antigen is known for it. No clone much larger than this one lies a single base away; base qualities are absent.

At one collaborating source in Seattle, patients were enrolled during active infection and were followed longitudinally through the course of disease. Collaborating institutions collected whole blood in K2EDTA tubes following their own protocols. For TCRbeta analysis, collaborators shipped samples as frozen whole blood, isolated PBMCs, or DNA extracted from either of those sample types. Reading the germline V gene gives CDR1 SGHRS and CDR2 YFSETQ. Including the terminal cysteine and phenylalanine, the CDR3 comprises 14 residues. Just the 42-base CDR3 DNA is kept, in frame starting at base 1. From V the trimming removes 7 bases and from J it removes 5 bases, while the gene matches leave 11 bases of the junction unaccounted for.

Sequenced material: peripheral blood. The chain is made from TRBV5-1 and TRBJ2-7, with 8 central nucleotides matching TRBD1. This TCR came from a woman aged 55-70 years with COVID-19, enrolled during active disease. CDR3 region: CASGSRDRHDEQYF. The nucleotide sequence is TGCGCCAGCGGCAGCCGGGACAGGCATGACGAGCAGTACTTC.